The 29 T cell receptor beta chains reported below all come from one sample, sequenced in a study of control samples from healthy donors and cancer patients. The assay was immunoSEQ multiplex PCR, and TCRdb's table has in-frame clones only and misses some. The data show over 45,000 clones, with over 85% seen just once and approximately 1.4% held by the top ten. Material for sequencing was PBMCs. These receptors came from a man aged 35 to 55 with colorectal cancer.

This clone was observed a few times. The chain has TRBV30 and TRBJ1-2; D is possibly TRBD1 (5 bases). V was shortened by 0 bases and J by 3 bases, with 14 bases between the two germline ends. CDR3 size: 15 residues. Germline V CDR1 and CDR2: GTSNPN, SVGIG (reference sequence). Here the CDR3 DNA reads TGTGCCTGGAGTGTATTAGGCTTCAGGGACTATGGCTACACCTTC. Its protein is CAWSVLGFRDYGYTF. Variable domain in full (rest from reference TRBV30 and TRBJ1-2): SQTIHQWPATLVQPVGSPLSLECTVEGTSNPNLYWYRQAAGRGLQLLFYSVGIGQISSEVPQNLSASRPQDRQFILSSKKLLLSDSGFYLCAWSVLGFRDYGYTFGSGTRLTVV.

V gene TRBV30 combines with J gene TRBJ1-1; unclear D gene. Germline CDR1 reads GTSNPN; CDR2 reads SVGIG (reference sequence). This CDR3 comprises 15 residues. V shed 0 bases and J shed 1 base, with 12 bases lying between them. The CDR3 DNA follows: TGTGCCTGGAGTGTATCTCTTCCGGAGAACACTGAAGCTTTCTTT. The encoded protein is CAWSVSLPENTEAFF.

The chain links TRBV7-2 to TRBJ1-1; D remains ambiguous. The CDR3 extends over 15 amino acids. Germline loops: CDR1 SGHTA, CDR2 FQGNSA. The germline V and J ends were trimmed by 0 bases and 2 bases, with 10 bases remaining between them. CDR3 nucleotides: TGTGCCAGCAGCTTAGCCGCAGGTTTTAACACTGAAGCTTTCTTT. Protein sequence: CASSLAAGFNTEAFF.

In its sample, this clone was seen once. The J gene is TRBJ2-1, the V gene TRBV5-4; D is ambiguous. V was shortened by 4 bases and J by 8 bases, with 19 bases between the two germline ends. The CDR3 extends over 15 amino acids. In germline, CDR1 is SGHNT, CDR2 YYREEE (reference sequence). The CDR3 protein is CASSPVRAAADEQFF. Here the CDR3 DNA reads TGTGCCAGCAGCCCAGTCCGGGCGGCCGCAGATGAGCAGTTCTTC. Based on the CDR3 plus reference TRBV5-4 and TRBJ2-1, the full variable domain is ETGVTQSPTHLIKTRGQQVTLRCSSQSGHNTVSWYQQALGQGPQFIFQYYREEENGRGNFPPRFSGLQFPNYSSELNVNALELDDSALYLCASSPVRAAADEQFFGPGTRLTVL.

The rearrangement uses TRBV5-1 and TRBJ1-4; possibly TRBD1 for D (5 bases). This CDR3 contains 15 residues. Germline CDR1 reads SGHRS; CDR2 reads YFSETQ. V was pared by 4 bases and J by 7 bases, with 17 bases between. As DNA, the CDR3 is TGCGCCAGCAGCCTCGGACGGGGGGTTCGTGAAAAACTGTTTTTT. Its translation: CASSLGRGVREKLFF.

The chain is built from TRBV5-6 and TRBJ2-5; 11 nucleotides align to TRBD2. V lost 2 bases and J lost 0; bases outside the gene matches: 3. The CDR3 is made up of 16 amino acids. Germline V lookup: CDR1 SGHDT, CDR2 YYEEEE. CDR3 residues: CASSFRTSGYQETQYF. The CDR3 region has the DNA TGTGCCAGCAGCTTTCGGACTAGCGGGTACCAAGAGACCCAGTACTTC.

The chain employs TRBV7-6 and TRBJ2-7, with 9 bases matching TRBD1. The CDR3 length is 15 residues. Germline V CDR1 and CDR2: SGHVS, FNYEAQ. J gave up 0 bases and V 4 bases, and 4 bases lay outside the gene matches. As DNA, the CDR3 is TGTGCCAGCAGCTGGACAGGGGACTCCTCCTACGAGCAGTACTTC. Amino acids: CASSWTGDSSYEQYF.

The CDR3 DNA reads as TGTGCCAGCAGTTACGGGTGGGGCAATCAGCCCCAGCATTTT. Protein: CASSYGWGNQPQHF. The chain has TRBV6-6 and TRBJ1-5, with D uncertain. CDR3 length: 14 residues. Germline V gene lookup returns CDR1 MNHNY and CDR2 SVGAGI (reference sequence). V gave up 2 bases and J gave up 2 bases, with 7 bases separating them.

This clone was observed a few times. The CDR3 nucleotides read TGTGCCAGCAGCTGGGCCGGGACCAACTACGAGCAGTACTTC. Translating gives CASSWAGTNYEQYF. This chain links TRBV7-2 with TRBJ2-7; D may be TRBD1 or TRBD2 (5 bases each). Germline CDR1 is SGHTA and CDR2 is FQGNSA. The CDR3 length is 14 residues. V was clipped by 4 bases and J by 3 bases, with 13 bases between them. The full variable domain, with the rest looked up from reference TRBV7-2 and TRBJ2-7, is GAGVSQSPSNKVTEKGKDVELRCDPISGHTALYWYRQSLGQGLEFLIYFQGNSAPDKSGLPSDRFSAERTGGSVSTLTIQRTQQEDSAVYLCASSWAGTNYEQYFGPGTRLTVT.

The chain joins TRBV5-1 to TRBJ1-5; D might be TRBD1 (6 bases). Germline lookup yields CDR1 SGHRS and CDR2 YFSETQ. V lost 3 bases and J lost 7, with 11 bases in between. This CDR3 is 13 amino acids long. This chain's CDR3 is CASSSTGGQPQHF. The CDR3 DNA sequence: TGCGCCAGCAGCTCGACAGGAGGACAGCCCCAGCATTTT.

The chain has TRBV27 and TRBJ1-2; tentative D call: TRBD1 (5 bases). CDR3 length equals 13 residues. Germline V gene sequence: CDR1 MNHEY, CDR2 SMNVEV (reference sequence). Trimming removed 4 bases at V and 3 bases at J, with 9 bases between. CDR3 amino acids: CASSSRGYYGYTF. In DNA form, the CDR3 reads TGTGCCAGCAGTTCAAGGGGATACTATGGCTACACCTTC.

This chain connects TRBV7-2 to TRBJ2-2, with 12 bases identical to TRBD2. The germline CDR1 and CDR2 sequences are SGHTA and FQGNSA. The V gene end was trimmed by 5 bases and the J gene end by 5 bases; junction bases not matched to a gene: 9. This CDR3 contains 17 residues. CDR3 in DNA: TGTGCCAGCAGCCCCCAGACTAGCGGGAGACCGACCGGGGAGCTGTTTTTT. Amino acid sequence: CASSPQTSGRPTGELFF.

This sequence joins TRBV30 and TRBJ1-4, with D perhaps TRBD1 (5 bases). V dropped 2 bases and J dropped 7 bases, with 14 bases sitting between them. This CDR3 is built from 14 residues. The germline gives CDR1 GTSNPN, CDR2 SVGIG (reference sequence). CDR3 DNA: TGTGCCTGGAGTTCCACCGGGACGGTTGAAAAACTGTTTTTT. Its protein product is CAWSSTGTVEKLFF.

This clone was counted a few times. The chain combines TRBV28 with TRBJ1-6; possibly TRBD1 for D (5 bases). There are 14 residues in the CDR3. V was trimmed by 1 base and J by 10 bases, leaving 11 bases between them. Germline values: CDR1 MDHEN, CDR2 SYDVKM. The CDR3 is CASSLSGNISPLHF. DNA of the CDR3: TGTGCCAGCAGTTTATCAGGGAACATCTCACCCCTCCACTTT.

Written as DNA, the CDR3 is TGTGCCAGCAGCCTCCTGAGGGAGCTCTCCGAGCAGTACTTC. This encodes CASSLLRELSEQYF. The rearrangement joins TRBV28 to TRBJ2-7; tentatively, D is TRBD2 (5 bases). The CDR3 totals 14 residues. V was shortened by 6 bases and J by 6 bases, with 18 bases between the two germline ends. The germline V gene has CDR1 MDHEN and CDR2 SYDVKM.

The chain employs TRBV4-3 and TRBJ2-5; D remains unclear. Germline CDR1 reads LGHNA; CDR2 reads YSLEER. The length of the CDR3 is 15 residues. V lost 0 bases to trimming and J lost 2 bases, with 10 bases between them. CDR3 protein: CASSQDLGRQETQYF. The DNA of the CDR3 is TGCGCCAGCAGCCAAGATCTAGGTCGTCAAGAGACCCAGTACTTC.

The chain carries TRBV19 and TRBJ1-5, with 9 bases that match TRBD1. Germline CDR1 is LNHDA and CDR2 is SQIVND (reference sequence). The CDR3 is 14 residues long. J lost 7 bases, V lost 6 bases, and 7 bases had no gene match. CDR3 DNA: TGTGCCAGTAGGGGGAGACAGGGGGGACAGCCCCAGCATTTT. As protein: CASRGRQGGQPQHF.

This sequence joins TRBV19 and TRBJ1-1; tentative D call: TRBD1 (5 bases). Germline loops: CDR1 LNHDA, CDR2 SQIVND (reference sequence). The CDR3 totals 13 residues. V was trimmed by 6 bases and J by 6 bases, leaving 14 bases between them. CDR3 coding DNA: TGTGCCAGTAGCACCCCTGGGGGGGCTGAAGCTTTCTTT. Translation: CASSTPGGAEAFF.

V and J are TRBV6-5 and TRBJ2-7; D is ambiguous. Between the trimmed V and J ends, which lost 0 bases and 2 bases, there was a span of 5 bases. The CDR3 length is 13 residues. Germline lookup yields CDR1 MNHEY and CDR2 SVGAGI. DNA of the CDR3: TGTGCCAGCAGTTACTCACCCACCTACGAGCAGTACTTC. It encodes CASSYSPTYEQYF.

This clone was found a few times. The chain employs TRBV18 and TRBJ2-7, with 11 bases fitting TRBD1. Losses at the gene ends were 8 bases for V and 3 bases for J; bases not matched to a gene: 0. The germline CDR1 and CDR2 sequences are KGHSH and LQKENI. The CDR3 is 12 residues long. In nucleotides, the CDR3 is TGTGCCAGCGGGACAGGGGGCTACGAGCAGTACTTC. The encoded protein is CASGTGGYEQYF.

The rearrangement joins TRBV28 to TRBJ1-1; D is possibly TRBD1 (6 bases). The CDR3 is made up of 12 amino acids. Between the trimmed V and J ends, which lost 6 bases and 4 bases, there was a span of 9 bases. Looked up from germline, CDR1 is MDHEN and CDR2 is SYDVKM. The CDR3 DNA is TGTGCCAGCAGCGAAGGGGGCACTGAAGCTTTCTTT. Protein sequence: CASSEGGTEAFF. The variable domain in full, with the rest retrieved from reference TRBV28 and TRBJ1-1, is DVKVTQSSRYLVKRTGEKVFLECVQDMDHENMFWYRQDPGLGLRLIYFSYDVKMKEKGDIPEGYSVSREKKERFSLILESASTNQTSMYLCASSEGGTEAFFGQGTRLTVV.

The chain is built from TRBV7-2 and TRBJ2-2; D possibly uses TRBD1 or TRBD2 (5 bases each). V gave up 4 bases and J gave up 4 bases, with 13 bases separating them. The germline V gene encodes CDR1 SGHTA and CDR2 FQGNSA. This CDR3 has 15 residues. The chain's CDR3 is CASSYRPRVTGELFF. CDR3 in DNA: TGTGCCAGCAGCTACAGGCCGCGGGTCACCGGGGAGCTGTTTTTT.

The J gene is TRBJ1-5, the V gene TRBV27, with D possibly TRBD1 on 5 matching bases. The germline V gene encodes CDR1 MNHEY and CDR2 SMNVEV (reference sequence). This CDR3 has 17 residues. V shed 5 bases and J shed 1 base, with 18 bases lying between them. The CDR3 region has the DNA TGTGCCAGCAGTCCGACGACAGCCCTTGGGAGCAATCAGCCCCAGCATTTT. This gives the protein CASSPTTALGSNQPQHF.

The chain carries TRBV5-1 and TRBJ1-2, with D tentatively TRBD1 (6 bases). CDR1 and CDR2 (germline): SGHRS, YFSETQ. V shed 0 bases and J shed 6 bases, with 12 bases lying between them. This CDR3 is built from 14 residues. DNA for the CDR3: TGCGCCAGCAGCTTGGCCACCGGGGGCGATGGCTACACCTTC. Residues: CASSLATGGDGYTF.

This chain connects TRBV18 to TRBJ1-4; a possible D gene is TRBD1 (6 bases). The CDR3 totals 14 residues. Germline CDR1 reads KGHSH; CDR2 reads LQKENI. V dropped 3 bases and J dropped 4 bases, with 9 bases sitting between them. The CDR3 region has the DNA TGTGCCAGCTCACCGACAGGACTTAATGAAAAACTGTTTTTT. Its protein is CASSPTGLNEKLFF.

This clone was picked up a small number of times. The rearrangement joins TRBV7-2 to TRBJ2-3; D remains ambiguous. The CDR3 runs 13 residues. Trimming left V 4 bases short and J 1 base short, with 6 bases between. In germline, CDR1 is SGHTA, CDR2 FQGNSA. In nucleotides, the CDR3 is TGTGCCAGCAGCTATAGGCGCACAGATACGCAGTATTTT. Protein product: CASSYRRTDTQYF.

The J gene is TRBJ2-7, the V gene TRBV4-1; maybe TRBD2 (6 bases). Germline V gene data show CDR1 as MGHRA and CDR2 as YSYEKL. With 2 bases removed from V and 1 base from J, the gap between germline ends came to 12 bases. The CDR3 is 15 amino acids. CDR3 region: CASSQLALSSYEQYF. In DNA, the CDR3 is TGCGCCAGCAGCCAACTAGCGCTCTCATCCTACGAGCAGTACTTC.

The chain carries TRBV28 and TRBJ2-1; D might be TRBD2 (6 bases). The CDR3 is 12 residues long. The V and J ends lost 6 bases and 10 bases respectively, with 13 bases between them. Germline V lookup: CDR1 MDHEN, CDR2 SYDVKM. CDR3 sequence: CASRLSGHEQFF. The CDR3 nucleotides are TGTGCCAGCAGGCTTAGCGGCCACGAGCAGTTCTTC.

The CDR3 nucleotides read TGCGCCAGCAGCCAAGACCTAGGGGCCACAGATCAGCCCCAGCATTTT. This sequence encodes CASSQDLGATDQPQHF. This chain uses TRBV4-3 with TRBJ1-5, with D tentatively TRBD1 (5 bases). Germline CDR1 reads LGHNA; CDR2 reads YSLEER. CDR3 length: 16 residues. V was trimmed by 0 bases and J by 5 bases, leaving 14 bases between them.